This note documents a single T cell receptor beta chain sequence. This record belongs to a study of blood T cell repertoires in COVID-19. In the study overall: The study drew acute and convalescent COVID-19 samples from the United States, Italy and Spain. Nucleic acid was either cDNA or gDNA, and it came from T cells, B-cell-depleted T cells, or PBMCs.

Authors' data handling: Reference gene primer amplification yielded estimated nucleated cell counts. TCRdb keeps only in-frame clones here, not all; method: immunoSEQ multiplex PCR. D and trimming were read from the DNA, whereas the V and J calls and clone size are those reported in that table. This table holds approximately 220,000 clones, around nine tenths found once. This CDR3 is built from 16 residues. Deletions cut 2 bases from V and 5 bases from J, with 18 bases between. Germline lookup yields CDR1 SGHDN and CDR2 FVKESK. This rearrangement joins TRBV14 to TRBJ1-1; perhaps TRBD1 as D (6 bases). The sequence came from a man in his 60s who had recovered from COVID-19. The source material was peripheral blood. CDR3 in amino acids: CASSQHHGGAQTEAFF. CDR3 DNA sequence: TGTGCCAGCAGCCAACATCACGGGGGGGCGCAGACTGAAGCTTTCTTT.